The 9 T cell receptor beta chains listed next were all sequenced from one sample in a study of regulatory T cells in long-lasting Graves disease. Researchers made TCR beta libraries by using iRepertoire HTBI primers and running Arm-PCR on CDR3 regions. In TCRdb, the multiplex PCR reads were re-called with MiXCR into one record per CDR3 protein. This table holds a few hundred thousand distinct CDR3 sequences, 10% to 15% found once. Indicated time point: newly diagnosed GD, antithyroid drugs for less than 3 months. PBMC RNA served as the TCR library source. This sample was also put to use in a study of T cells in Graves' hyperthyroidism and ophthalmopathy.

Sequencing was performed on peripheral blood mononuclear cells (PBMCs), taken at new diagnosis, from a patient treated with antithyroid drugs. All receptors come from a woman younger than 35 with Graves disease.

This clonotype was counted many times. The V call is TRBV2, the J call TRBJ1-5; D is undetermined. V was shortened by 3 bases and J by 3 bases, with 6 bases between the two germline ends. Germline V gene data show CDR1 as SNHLY and CDR2 as FYNNEI. The CDR3 has 13 amino acids. The DNA for the CDR3 is TGTGCCAGCAGTGAGGTGTCCAATCAGCCCCAGCATTTT. This translates into CASSEVSNQPQHF.

This chain links TRBV28 with TRBJ2-2; D is unclear. This CDR3 region has 13 residues. The V and J ends lost 3 bases and 9 bases respectively, with 11 bases between them. Germline V lookup: CDR1 MDHEN, CDR2 SYDVKM. Written as DNA, the CDR3 is TGTGCCAGCAGTTTCCACGACTGTTGGGAGCTGTTTTTT. Translating gives CASSFHDCWELFF.

This clonotype was found many times. The chain has TRBV5-8 and TRBJ2-1; D tentatively reads TRBD1 or TRBD2 (5 bases each). Per germline, CDR1 SGHTS and CDR2 YDEGEE. The V end was cut by 3 bases, the J end by 2 bases, with 12 bases between. The CDR3 sequence is 15 residues long. The CDR3 coding sequence is TGTGCCAGCAGCTCCCTCAGGGAGACCTACAATGAGCAGTTCTTC. It specifies CASSSLRETYNEQFF.

Comment on this clonotype: Just one base apart from a much larger clone, this may be a read error. The J gene is TRBJ2-3, the V gene TRBV30, with 9 bases matching TRBD1. The CDR3 runs to 16 residues. Germline values: CDR1 GTSNPN, CDR2 SVGIG (reference sequence). This CDR3 is CAWSIGTGKFADTQDF. The DNA of the CDR3 is TGTGCCTGGAGTATCGGGACAGGGAAGTTCGCAGATACGCAGGATTTT.

As regards this clonotype: A much more abundant neighbour one base away suggests this may be a read error. The chain has TRBV28 and TRBJ2-1; D may be TRBD1 or TRBD2 (5 bases each). Trimming took off 1 base at V and 5 bases at J, with 9 bases between the two ends. Germline V gene data show CDR1 as MDHEN and CDR2 as SYDVKM. The CDR3 loop spans 14 amino acids. CDR3 protein: CASSLYRGDNEQFF. The CDR3, as DNA: TGTGCCAGCAGTTTATATAGAGGGGACAATGAGCAGTTCTTC.

The V call is TRBV29-1, the J call TRBJ2-6; perhaps TRBD2 as D (5 bases). V was cut by 6 bases and J by 0 bases, with 15 bases left in between. CDR1 is SQVTM and CDR2 is ANQGSEA in the germline V gene. The CDR3 sequence is 16 residues long. CDR3 DNA: TGCAGCGTAATACCGACGGAGGTCTCTGGGGCCAACGTCCTGACTTTC. Protein: CSVIPTEVSGANVLTF.

This clonotype turned up a few times. V gene TRBV6-5 combines with J gene TRBJ1-1, with TRBD1 matching 7 bases. The germline V gene has CDR1 MNHEY and CDR2 SVGAGI. Unmatched junction bases numbered 10, after V lost 2 bases and J lost 1 base. The CDR3 spans 17 residues. The CDR3 protein is CASSYGDSFLPNTEAFF. The CDR3 nucleotides read TGTGCCAGCAGTTACGGGGACAGCTTTTTGCCGAACACTGAAGCTTTCTTT.

The chain uses TRBV15 and TRBJ1-6; no reliable D call. Looked up from germline, CDR1 is LNHNV and CDR2 is YYDKDF (reference sequence). V was pared by 4 bases and J by 10 bases, with 11 bases between. The length of the CDR3 is 13 residues. The CDR3 loop reads CATSTGLDSPLHF. Written as DNA, the CDR3 is TGTGCCACCAGCACTGGGCTGGACTCACCCCTCCACTTT.

At least ten counts were recorded for this clonotype. The CDR3 spells CASSSLPNIQLVAKNIQYF. In nucleotides, the CDR3 is TGCGCCAGCAGTTCCCTCCCAAATATACAACTTGTAGCCAAAAACATTCAGTACTTC. The chain employs TRBV10-1 and TRBJ2-4; D gene ambiguous. Germline V gene lookup returns CDR1 WNHNN and CDR2 SYGVQD (reference sequence). V shed 5 bases and J shed 0 bases, with 23 bases lying between them. This CDR3 has 19 residues.